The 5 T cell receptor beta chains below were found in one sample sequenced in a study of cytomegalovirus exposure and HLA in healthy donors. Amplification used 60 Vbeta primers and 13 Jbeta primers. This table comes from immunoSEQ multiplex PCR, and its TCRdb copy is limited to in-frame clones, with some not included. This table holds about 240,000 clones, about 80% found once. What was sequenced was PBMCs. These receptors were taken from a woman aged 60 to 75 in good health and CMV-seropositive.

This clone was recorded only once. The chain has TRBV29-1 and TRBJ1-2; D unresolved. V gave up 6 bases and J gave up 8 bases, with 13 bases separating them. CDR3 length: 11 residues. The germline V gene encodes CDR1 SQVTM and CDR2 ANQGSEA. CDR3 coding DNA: TGCAGCGTCGCCGCGGGGTGGGGCTACACCTTC. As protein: CSVAAGWGYTF.

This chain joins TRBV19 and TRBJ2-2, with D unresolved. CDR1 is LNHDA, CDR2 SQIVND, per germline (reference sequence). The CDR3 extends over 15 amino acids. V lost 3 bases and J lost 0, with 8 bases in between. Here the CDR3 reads CASSIPFANTGELFF. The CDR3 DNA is TGTGCCAGTAGTATCCCGTTCGCGAACACCGGGGAGCTGTTTTTT.

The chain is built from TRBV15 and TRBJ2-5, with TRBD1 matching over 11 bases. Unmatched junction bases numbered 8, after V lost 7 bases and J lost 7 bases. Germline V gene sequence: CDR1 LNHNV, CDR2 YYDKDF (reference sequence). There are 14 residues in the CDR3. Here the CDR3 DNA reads TGTGCCACCAATTCCGGGACAGGGGGGGTGACCCAGTACTTC. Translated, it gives CATNSGTGGVTQYF.

CDR3 residues: CASSFQQGYSNQPQHF. The CDR3 nucleotides are TGTGCCAGCAGTTTCCAACAGGGGTATAGCAATCAGCCCCAGCATTTT. This chain links TRBV28 with TRBJ1-5, with TRBD1 identical over 7 bases. V lost 3 bases to trimming and J lost 0 bases; unmatched junction nucleotides: 5. The CDR3 is made up of 16 amino acids. The V gene's germline CDR1 is MDHEN and CDR2 SYDVKM. Complete variable domain (other parts from reference TRBV28 and TRBJ1-5): DVKVTQSSRYLVKRTGEKVFLECVQDMDHENMFWYRQDPGLGLRLIYFSYDVKMKEKGDIPEGYSVSREKKERFSLILESASTNQTSMYLCASSFQQGYSNQPQHFGDGTRLSIL.

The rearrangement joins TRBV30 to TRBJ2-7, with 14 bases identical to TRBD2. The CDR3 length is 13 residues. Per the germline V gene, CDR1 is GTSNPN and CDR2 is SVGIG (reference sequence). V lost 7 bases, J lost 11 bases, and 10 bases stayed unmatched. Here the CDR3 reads CAYSQTSGRVKYF. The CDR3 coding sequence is TGTGCCTACTCCCAGACTAGCGGGAGGGTCAAGTACTTC. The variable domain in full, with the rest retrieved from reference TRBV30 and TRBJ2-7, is SQTIHQWPATLVQPVGSPLSLECTVEGTSNPNLYWYRQAAGRGLQLLFYSVGIGQISSEVPQNLSASRPQDRQFILSSKKLLLSDSGFYLCAYSQTSGRVKYFGPGTRLTVT.